Each of the 18 T cell receptor beta chains below was sequenced from the same sample in a study of early T cells in non-severe SARS-CoV-2 infection. TCRdb redid the calling of the 5' RACE reads with MiXCR, one entry per CDR3 protein. The data contain tens of thousands of distinct CDR3 sequences, roughly 12% of them seen just once; the ten biggest clones take up approximately 7%. The sequencing input was whole blood. These receptor sequences come from an adult who was a healthcare worker with PCR-confirmed SARS-CoV-2 infection or an uninfected control (not recorded which).

This clonotype was counted a few times. This CDR3 is CASSPRTAWDPNEQFF. The DNA of the CDR3 is TGCGCCAGCAGCCCGAGGACAGCCTGGGACCCTAATGAGCAGTTCTTC. J is TRBJ2-1 and V is TRBV5-1, with D perhaps matching TRBD1 (6 bases). Per the germline V gene, CDR1 is SGHRS and CDR2 is YFSETQ. Trimming took off 4 bases at V and 7 bases at J, with 21 bases between the two ends. The CDR3 loop spans 16 amino acids.

This clonotype occurred many times. The chain carries TRBV20-1 and TRBJ2-7; D is uncertain. The CDR3 has 15 amino acids. From germline, CDR1 is DFQATT and CDR2 SNEGSKA (reference sequence). Trimming took 3 bases from V and 2 from J, leaving 17 bases between them. CDR3 in amino acids: CSASKSGGLAYEQYF. The CDR3 nucleotides are TGCAGTGCTAGTAAATCGGGCGGTTTGGCCTACGAGCAGTACTTC.

This clonotype occurred a few times. The chain links TRBV7-9 to TRBJ2-3, with 14 bases matching TRBD2. Germline CDR1 SEHNR, CDR2 FQNEAQ (reference sequence). The CDR3 runs 18 residues. J gave up 4 bases and V 4 bases, and 10 bases lay outside the gene matches. The CDR3 is CASSSSLGTSGGPDTQYF. CDR3 sequence (DNA): TGTGCCAGCAGCTCAAGCCTCGGGACTAGCGGGGGACCAGATACGCAGTATTTT.

This clonotype was seen more than once but under ten times. The V and J genes are TRBV4-2 and TRBJ2-3; D call uncertain. Germline V gene data show CDR1 as LGHNA and CDR2 as YNFKEQ. CDR3 length: 16 amino acids. V gave up 0 bases and J gave up 9 bases, with 19 bases separating them. For the CDR3, the DNA is TGTGCCAGCAGCCAAGAAAACGTCTTAGTAGGCCAAACGCAGTATTTT. Translation: CASSQENVLVGQTQYF.

This clonotype was recorded many times. The rearrangement uses TRBV27 and TRBJ2-7, with D possibly being TRBD1 (6 bases). CDR1 and CDR2 from the germline V gene are MNHEY and SMNVEV (reference sequence). The CDR3 spans 12 residues. With 5 bases removed from V and 5 bases from J, the gap between germline ends came to 10 bases. The CDR3 nucleotides read TGTGCCAGCAGTCAACAGGGAGACGAGCAGTACTTC. It specifies CASSQQGDEQYF.

This clonotype was detected only a few times. The chain employs TRBV10-1 and TRBJ1-2; the D is unclear. Germline assignment: CDR1 WNHNN and CDR2 SYGVQD (reference sequence). The V and J ends lost 6 bases and 1 base respectively, with 9 bases between them. There are 13 residues in the CDR3. The DNA of the CDR3 is TGCGCCAGCAGCCTATACCGTAACTATGGCTACACCTTC. It codes for CASSLYRNYGYTF.

The chain joins TRBV20-1 to TRBJ2-4, with D perhaps TRBD1 (5 bases). The germline CDR1 and CDR2 sequences are DFQATT and SNEGSKA (reference sequence). The CDR3 sequence is 10 residues long. Trimming removed 5 bases from V and 15 bases from J, with 14 bases in between. The CDR3 here is CSAQGGLRYF. The CDR3 DNA reads as TGCAGTGCTCAGGGTGGCCTGAGGTACTTC.

This clonotype was detected many times. The CDR3 nucleotides read TGCAGGGGAGGCTGGATCAATCAGCCCCAGCATTTT. Translating it yields CRGGWINQPQHF. V usage is TRBV29-1 and J usage is TRBJ1-5; D gene uncertain. The CDR3 has 12 amino acids. Germline values: CDR1 SQVTM, CDR2 ANQGSEA.

The table lists this clonotype with many counts. This sequence joins TRBV7-2 and TRBJ2-7; 7 bases fit TRBD1. J was trimmed by 5 bases and V by 5 bases; bases with no gene match: 9. The germline CDR1 and CDR2 sequences are SGHTA and FQGNSA. The CDR3 sequence is 14 residues long. The CDR3 protein is CASSTRQGSNEQYF. In DNA form, the CDR3 reads TGTGCCAGCAGCACCCGACAGGGAAGCAACGAGCAGTACTTC. Complete variable domain (other parts from reference TRBV7-2 and TRBJ2-7): GAGVSQSPSNKVTEKGKDVELRCDPISGHTALYWYRQSLGQGLEFLIYFQGNSAPDKSGLPSDRFSAERTGGSVSTLTIQRTQQEDSAVYLCASSTRQGSNEQYFGPGTRLTVT.

The chain employs TRBV11-1 and TRBJ2-2, with D perhaps assigned TRBD1 or TRBD2 (5 bases each). The CDR3 has 16 residues. Trimming left V 5 bases short and J 4 bases short, with 17 bases between. Germline V gene sequence: CDR1 SGHAT, CDR2 FQDESV (reference sequence). The CDR3 spells CASSTNPGPGTGELFF. DNA for the CDR3: TGTGCCAGCAGCACGAATCCGGGACCGGGCACCGGGGAGCTGTTTTTT.

This clonotype has just a few counts. CDR3 sequence reads: CATSRDGDSAVEQFF. CDR3 bases: TGTGCCACCAGCAGAGATGGAGACTCGGCGGTTGAGCAGTTCTTC. J is TRBJ2-1 and V is TRBV15; D is undetermined. The CDR3 totals 15 residues. The germline V and J ends were trimmed by 0 bases and 9 bases, with 15 bases remaining between them. Germline V lookup: CDR1 LNHNV, CDR2 YYDKDF (reference sequence).

This clonotype was seen more than once but under ten times. The chain combines TRBV4-3 with TRBJ2-5, with TRBD2 matching 7 bases. The junction had 5 bases not matched to a gene; V was cut back by 2 bases and J by 2 bases. This CDR3 is 15 amino acids long. Germline V gene sequence: CDR1 LGHNA, CDR2 YSLEER. CDR3 protein: CASSQRSGTQETQYF. DNA of the CDR3: TGCGCCAGCAGCCAACGAAGCGGGACTCAAGAGACCCAGTACTTC.

In this sample, this clonotype turned up a few times. The genes are TRBV20-1 and TRBJ2-1, with D possibly being TRBD2 (5 bases). The V gene's germline CDR1 is DFQATT and CDR2 SNEGSKA (reference sequence). CDR3 size: 15 residues. The V and J ends lost 1 base and 6 bases respectively, with 16 bases between them. The CDR3 loop reads CSARAPVLAGNEQFF. CDR3 in DNA: TGCAGTGCTAGAGCCCCGGTCCTGGCGGGCAATGAGCAGTTCTTC.

Many counts were recorded for this clonotype. This chain connects TRBV6-2 or TRBV6-3 to TRBJ2-3, with TRBD2 identical over 10 bases. Germline trimming cut 4 bases from V and 2 bases from J; bases unmatched to any gene: 9. CDR3 length: 17 amino acids. Germline CDR1 is MNHEY and CDR2 is SVGEGT. The CDR3 here is CASSSPYGLADTDTQYF. The CDR3, as DNA: TGTGCCAGCAGTTCCCCCTACGGACTAGCGGACACAGATACGCAGTATTTT.

This clonotype was detected a few times. V gene TRBV12-3 or TRBV12-4 combines with J gene TRBJ1-4; D perhaps matches TRBD1 (5 bases). The CDR3 contains 14 residues. V was pared by 5 bases and J by 0 bases, with 7 bases between. The CDR3 sequence: CASSARATNEKLFF. The CDR3 DNA reads as TGTGCCAGCAGTGCCAGGGCAACTAATGAAAAACTGTTTTTT.

This clonotype has a handful of counts. Germline is not matched at one junction end, which may reflect a read error. The genes are TRBV7-3 and TRBJ2-3, with TRBD2 as a possible D gene (6 bases). Germline values: CDR1 SGHTA, CDR2 FQGTGA. The CDR3 totals 14 residues. CDR3 nucleotide sequence: TGTGCCAGCAGCTCGGACTATTTCACAGCTACGCAGTATTTT. It is translated as CASSSDYFTATQYF.

In this sample, this clonotype turned up many times. The V call is TRBV6-1, the J call TRBJ1-3; no clear D gene. With 1 base removed from V and 0 bases from J, the gap between germline ends came to 7 bases. This CDR3 is built from 15 residues. Germline V gives CDR1 MNHNS, CDR2 SASEGT. The CDR3, as DNA: TGTGCCAGCAGTGAAGGGGCCAACTCTGGAAACACCATATATTTT. As protein: CASSEGANSGNTIYF.

This chain uses TRBV7-3 with TRBJ1-1; D might be TRBD1 (5 bases). The germline V gene has CDR1 SGHTA and CDR2 FQGTGA. CDR3 length equals 15 residues. V lost 1 base to trimming and J lost 1 base, with 10 bases between them. The CDR3 protein is CASSLSGAPNTEAFF. Here the CDR3 DNA reads TGTGCCAGCAGCTTAAGTGGGGCACCGAACACTGAAGCTTTCTTT. Based on the CDR3 plus reference TRBV7-3 and TRBJ1-1, the full variable domain is GAGVSQTPSNKVTEKGKYVELRCDPISGHTALYWYRQSLGQGPEFLIYFQGTGAADDSGLPNDRFFAVRPEGSVSTLKIQRTERGDSAVYLCASSLSGAPNTEAFFGQGTRLTVV.